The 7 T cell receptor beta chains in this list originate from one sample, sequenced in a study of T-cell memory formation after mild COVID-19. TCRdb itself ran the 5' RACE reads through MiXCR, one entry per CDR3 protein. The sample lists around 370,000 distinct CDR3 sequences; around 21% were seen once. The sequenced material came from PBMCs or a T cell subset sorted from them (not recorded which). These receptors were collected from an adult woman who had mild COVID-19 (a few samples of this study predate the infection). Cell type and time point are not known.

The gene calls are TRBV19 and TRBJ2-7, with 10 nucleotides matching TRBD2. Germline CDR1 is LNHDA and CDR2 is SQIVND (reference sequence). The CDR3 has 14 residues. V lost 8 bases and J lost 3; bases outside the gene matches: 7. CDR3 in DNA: TGTGCCAGTCACTCTAGCGGGAGTTTCTACGAGCAGTACTTC. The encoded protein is CASHSSGSFYEQYF.

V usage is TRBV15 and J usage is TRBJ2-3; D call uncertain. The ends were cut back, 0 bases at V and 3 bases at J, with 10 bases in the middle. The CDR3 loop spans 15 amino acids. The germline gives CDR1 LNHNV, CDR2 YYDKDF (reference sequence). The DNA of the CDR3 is TGTGCCACCAGCAGAGATAAAGCTGGGACAGATACGCAGTATTTT. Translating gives CATSRDKAGTDTQYF. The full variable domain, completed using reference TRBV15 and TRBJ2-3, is DAMVIQNPRYQVTQFGKPVTLSCSQTLNHNVMYWYQQKSSQAPKLLFHYYDKDFNNEADTPDNFQSRRPNTSFCFLDIRSPGLGDTAMYLCATSRDKAGTDTQYFGPGTRLTVL.

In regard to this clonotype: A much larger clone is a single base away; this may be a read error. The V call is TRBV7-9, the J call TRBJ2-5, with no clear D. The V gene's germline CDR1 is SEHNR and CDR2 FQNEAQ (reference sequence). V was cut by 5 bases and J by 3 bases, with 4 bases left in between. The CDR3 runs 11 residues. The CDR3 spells CASSQKETQYF. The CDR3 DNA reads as TGTGCCAGCAGCCAGAAAGAGACCCAGTACTTC.

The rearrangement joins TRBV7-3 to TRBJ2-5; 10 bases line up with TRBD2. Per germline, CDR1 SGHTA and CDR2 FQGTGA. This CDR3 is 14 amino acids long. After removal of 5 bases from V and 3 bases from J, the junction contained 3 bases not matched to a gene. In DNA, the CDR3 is TGTGCCAGCAGCCGTAGCGGGGGGAAAGAGACCCAGTACTTC. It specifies CASSRSGGKETQYF.

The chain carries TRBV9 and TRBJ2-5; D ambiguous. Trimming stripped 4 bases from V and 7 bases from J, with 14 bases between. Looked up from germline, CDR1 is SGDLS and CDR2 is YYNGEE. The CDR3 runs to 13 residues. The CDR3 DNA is TGTGCCAGCAGCCCCCCCGGGTCCCCGACCCAGTACTTC. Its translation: CASSPPGSPTQYF. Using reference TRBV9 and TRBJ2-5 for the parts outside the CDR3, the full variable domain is DSGVTQTPKHLITATGQRVTLRCSPRSGDLSVYWYQQSLDQGLQFLIQYYNGEERAKGNILERFSAQQFPDLHSELNLSSLELGDSALYFCASSPPGSPTQYFGPGTRLLVL.

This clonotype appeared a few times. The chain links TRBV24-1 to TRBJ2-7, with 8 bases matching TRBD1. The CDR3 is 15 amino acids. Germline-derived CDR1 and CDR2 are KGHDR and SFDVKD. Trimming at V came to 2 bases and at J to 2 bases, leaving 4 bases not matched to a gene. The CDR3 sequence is CATSDSGQGTYEQYF. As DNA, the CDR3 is TGTGCCACCAGTGATTCCGGACAGGGCACCTACGAGCAGTACTTC.

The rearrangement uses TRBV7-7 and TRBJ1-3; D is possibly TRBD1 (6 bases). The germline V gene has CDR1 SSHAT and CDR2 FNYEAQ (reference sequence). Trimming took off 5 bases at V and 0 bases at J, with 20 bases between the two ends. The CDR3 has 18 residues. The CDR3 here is CASSPDAGDVRSGNTIYF. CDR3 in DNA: TGTGCCAGCAGCCCTGACGCAGGGGACGTCCGCTCTGGAAACACCATATATTTT.